Included here is one TCR beta chain sequence, with context. Its antigen remains undetermined. Per-nucleotide qualities are absent, and no much larger clonotype sits a single base away. Unmatched junction bases come to 7, with V trimmed by 6 bases and J by 0 bases. CDR1 SGHRS and CDR2 YFSETQ are derived from the germline V gene. The CDR3 goes from the cysteine to the phenylalanine over 16 residues. The CDR3 DNA has 48 bases and is translated from base 1. The sample originates from a study of T cells in localized non-small cell lung cancer (dated by TCRdb to about 2020). Looking at the study overall: The study examined T cell repertoires in roughly 240 patients with early-stage NSCLC and compared tumors with uninvolved tumor-adjacent lungs. Of the NSCLC patients, 120 to 150 were male and approximately 100 were female, and the mean age was around 70 years. The cohort comprised some 240 treatment-naïve NSCLC patients with resected, localized lung tumors. Beyond this particular receptor, the publication reports: Since the design was exploratory, TCR variables were selected using unadjusted p-values with no false-discovery rate correction. Longer overall survival was associated with higher blood T cell density, whereas shorter survival was associated with higher adjacent-lung clonality. Multi-region tumor sequencing was not performed, so intratumor heterogeneity could not be excluded. Uninvolved tumor-adjacent lung showed the highest T cell clonality, higher than tumor, which suggests more focused antigenic responses in the uninvolved tumor-adjacent lung. A median of roughly 60 of the top 100 tumor clones turned up in the paired uninvolved adjacent lung, and 25 to 30 of those clones also ranked among the top 100 of that same adjacent lung.

At diagnosis, peripheral blood, uninvolved tumor-adjacent lung and tumor were collected and were preserved as a mix of fresh-frozen and FFPE material. For TCR repertoire profiling, the blood samples were analyzed as peripheral blood mononuclear cells. The immunoSEQ Assay was used to sequence TCR beta CDR3 regions from DNA. In the original analysis: T cell density was computed as TCR beta template counts normalized to usable DNA estimated by amplifying housekeeping genes. Using the preseqR package, richness was estimated by extrapolating to 120,000 templates for tissue samples and 400,000 templates for PBMC samples. Clonality was taken to be one minus Pielou's evenness. To identify tissue-enriched TCRs, differential abundance testing was run on productive amino-acid clonotypes with a minimum total count of 5 and an alpha of 0.1. The Jaccard Index and the Morisita Overlap Index were used to quantify repertoire overlap between compartments. GLIPH grouped TCR beta CDR3s together with public tetramer-defined viral CDR3s, and a viral motif had to include at least three viral sequences and also show V-gene enrichment. TCRdb obtained this table from immuneACCESS and retained in-frame rearrangements with V and J assigned. These tables miss some clones; where compared with another copy, unresolved V genes account for less than half of the shortfall, and the remainder is unexplained. The V and J calls and clone size are taken from that table; D and trimming were inferred from the DNA. This sample has roughly 21,000 clones in its table, and around 90% of those were observed once. The ten largest account for less than 30% of the sample.

The starting material was peripheral blood mononuclear cells, obtained before any cancer treatment. This clonotype was sampled from a male donor older than 55 with stage II lung adenocarcinoma. The chain links TRBV5-1 with TRBJ2-7; TRBD1 lines up with 12 middle nucleotides. The CDR3 region: CASTSRGQGASYEQYF. The DNA sequence is TGCGCCAGCACCTCTCGGGGACAGGGGGCCTCCTACGAGCAGTACTTC.